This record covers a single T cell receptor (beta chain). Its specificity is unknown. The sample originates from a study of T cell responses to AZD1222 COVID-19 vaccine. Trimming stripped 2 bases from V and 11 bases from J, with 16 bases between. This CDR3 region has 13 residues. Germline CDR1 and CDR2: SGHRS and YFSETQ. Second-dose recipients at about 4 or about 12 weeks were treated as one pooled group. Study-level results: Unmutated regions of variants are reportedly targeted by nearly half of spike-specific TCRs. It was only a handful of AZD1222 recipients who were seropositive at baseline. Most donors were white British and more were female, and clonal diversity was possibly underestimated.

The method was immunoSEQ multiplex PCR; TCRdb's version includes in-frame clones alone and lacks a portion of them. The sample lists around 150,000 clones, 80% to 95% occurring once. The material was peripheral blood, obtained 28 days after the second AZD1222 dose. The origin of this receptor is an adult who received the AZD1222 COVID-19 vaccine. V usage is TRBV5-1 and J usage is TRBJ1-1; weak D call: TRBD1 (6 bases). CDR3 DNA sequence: TGCGCCAGCAGCTTAGGACAGAACTCAGGGGCTTTCTTT. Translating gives CASSLGQNSGAFF.